The rows below give T cell receptor beta chains drawn from one sample of a study of blood T cells in healthy people across ages. TCRdb ran MiXCR on the 5' RACE reads and lists one entry per CDR3 protein. The sample shows 1.5 million to 2 million distinct CDR3 sequences, about 35% of them seen only once. The sequenced sample was blood. All receptors come from a woman younger than 45 in good health. The CDR3 runs from the conserved cysteine through the conserved F or W. A D gene is named only where the DNA matches it firmly. Part of the rows lack a size; the others show once, few, many or a class for expanded clones.

>TRBD2|NA|TRBJ2-3|TRBV20-1
CSATRRTSVVGDTQYF
TGCAGTGCTACAAGAAGGACTAGCGTGGTGGGAGATACGCAGTATTTT
>NA|many|TRBJ2-1|TRBV10-3
CAIRGPGTHTPSSYNEQFF
TGTGCCATCAGGGGACCCGGGACCCATACTCCTAGCTCCTACAATGAGCAGTTCTTC
>NA|NA|TRBJ1-1|TRBV27
CASSLSAAGNTEAFF
TGTGCCAGCAGTTTATCGGCAGCGGGAAACACTGAAGCTTTCTTT
>TRBD2|few|TRBJ2-1|TRBV6-1
CASKGGEREWEEQFF
TGTGCCAGCAAGGGAGGCGAGCGGGAGTGGGAAGAGCAGTTCTTC
>NA|NA|TRBJ1-3|TRBV7-2
CASSLKGFSGNTRYF
TGTGCCAGCAGCTTAAAAGGGTTCTCTGGAAACACCAGATATTTT
>NA|many|TRBJ1-2|TRBV27
CASSPGPFYGYTF
TGTGCCAGCAGTCCAGGGCCTTTTTATGGCTACACCTTC
>NA|NA|TRBJ1-2|TRBV10-3
CAISDVREYGYTF
TGTGCCATCAGTGATGTCAGGGAATATGGCTACACCTTC
>NA|NA|TRBJ1-5|TRBV6-6
CASSYSKTSNQPQHF
TGTGCCAGCAGTTACTCTAAGACTAGCAATCAGCCCCAGCATTTT
>NA|NA|TRBJ2-1|TRBV20-1
CSVAMDGNNEQFF
TGCAGTGTAGCCATGGACGGGAACAATGAGCAGTTCTTC
>NA|NA|TRBJ1-2|TRBV2
CASRRDQRAGYTF
TGTGCCAGCAGGAGGGACCAACGTGCCGGCTACACCTTC
>NA|NA|TRBJ1-2|TRBV20-1
CSARDPSAYGYTF
TGCAGTGCTAGAGATCCCTCTGCCTATGGCTACACCTTC
>NA|few|TRBJ1-2|TRBV20-1
CSAEPGRDPYGYTF
TGCAGTGCTGAACCCGGACGGGATCCTTATGGCTACACCTTC
>NA|few|TRBJ2-1|TRBV27
CASRPESPSYNEQFF
TGTGCCAGCAGACCTGAGAGCCCATCCTACAATGAGCAGTTCTTC
>NA|NA|TRBJ2-7|TRBV5-1
CASSLNNIGRGHEQYF
TGCGCCAGCAGCTTGAATAATATTGGGAGAGGGCACGAGCAGTACTTC
>TRBD2|once|TRBJ2-3|TRBV11-1
CASSFGTSRRTDAQYF
TGTGCCAGCAGCTTCGGGACTAGTCGTCGCACAGATGCGCAGTATTTT
>NA|NA|TRBJ1-3|TRBV7-2
CASSSHGGIPSGNTIYF
TGTGCCAGCAGCTCCCATGGGGGGATTCCTTCTGGAAACACCATATATTTT
>NA|NA|TRBJ2-5|TRBV20-1
CSARDGGGGTQYF
TGCAGTGCTAGAGATGGGGGCGGCGGGACCCAGTACTTC
>NA|NA|TRBJ1-2|TRBV7-8
CASSLGGTGNYGCTF
TGTGCCAGCAGCTTAGGTGGGACGGGAAACTATGGCTGCACCTTC
>TRBD1|NA|TRBJ2-3|TRBV3-1
CASSPIRDRPMGDTQYF
TGTGCCAGCAGCCCGATAAGGGACAGGCCCATGGGAGATACGCAGTATTTT
>NA|NA|TRBJ2-5|TRBV11-2
CASSLDPGLAIQETQYF
TGTGCCAGCAGCTTAGATCCCGGGCTAGCGATCCAAGAGACCCAGTACTTC
>TRBD2|once|TRBJ2-5|TRBV20-1
CSARVTSGSIDEQYF
TGCAGTGCTAGAGTCACTAGCGGGAGTATCGATGAGCAGTACTTC
>NA|NA|TRBJ1-5|TRBV2
CASSEDVGNQPRHF
TGTGCCAGCAGTGAGGACGTTGGCAATCAGCCCCGGCATTTT
>TRBD2|few|TRBJ2-7|TRBV20-1
CSARDAERGGIEQYF
TGCAGTGCTAGAGATGCCGAACGGGGGGGAATAGAACAGTACTTC
>NA|NA|TRBJ1-1|TRBV18
CASSPIQRMNTEAFF
TGTGCCAGCTCACCCATCCAGAGAATGAACACTGAAGCTTTCTTT
>NA|NA|TRBJ1-1|TRBV4-1
CASSPTFLDTEAFF
TGCGCCAGCAGCCCTACATTTTTGGACACTGAAGCTTTCTTT
>NA|NA|TRBJ2-3|TRBV5-1
CASSQGSLFTDTQYF
TGCGCCAGCAGCCAGGGGAGTCTCTTCACAGATACGCAGTATTTT
>NA|once|TRBJ1-2|TRBV3-1
CASSQEFLGFHGYGYTF
TGTGCCAGCAGCCAAGAATTTCTAGGGTTTCATGGCTATGGCTACACCTTC
>NA|many|TRBJ1-2|TRBV11-2
CASSLAGVGYTF
TGCGCCAGCAGCTTGGCAGGGGTCGGCTACACCTTC
>TRBD2|NA|TRBJ2-3|TRBV15
CATSRDRGLNTDTQYF
TGTGCCACCAGCAGAGATCGGGGACTAAACACAGATACGCAGTATTTT
>NA|NA|TRBJ2-2|TRBV5-1
CASSTGARNTGELFF
TGCGCCAGCAGCACCGGGGCGCGGAACACCGGGGAGCTGTTTTTT
>NA|NA|TRBJ2-3|TRBV29-1
CSVELSSVPDTQYF
TGCAGCGTTGAACTCTCTAGCGTCCCAGATACGCAGTATTTT
>NA|NA|TRBJ1-1|TRBV6-4
CASSESRDSEAFF
TGTGCCAGCAGTGAGAGCAGAGACTCTGAAGCTTTCTTT
>TRBD1|NA|TRBJ1-1|TRBV27
CASTIGPGGRVTEAFF
TGTGCCAGCACCATTGGGCCAGGGGGCAGGGTCACTGAAGCTTTCTTT
>NA|NA|TRBJ2-1|TRBV30
CAWGGWKGGYNEQFF
TGTGCCTGGGGGGGGTGGAAGGGGGGCTACAATGAGCAGTTCTTC
>NA|NA|TRBJ2-7|TRBV27
CASSLSLGLSSYEQYF
TGTGCCAGCAGTTTATCGCTGGGACTCAGCTCCTACGAGCAGTACTTC
>NA|NA|TRBJ2-5|TRBV6-5
CASTRTAGSEQYF
TGTGCCAGCACTCGGACAGCGGGTTCGGAGCAGTACTTC
>NA|NA|TRBJ2-5|TRBV6-2/TRBV6-3
CASSYRGIGQETQYF
TGTGCCAGCAGTTACCGGGGGATCGGCCAAGAGACCCAGTACTTC
>TRBD1|NA|TRBJ1-1|TRBV11-1
CASSRQGGVEAFF
TGTGCCAGCAGCAGACAGGGAGGAGTTGAAGCTTTCTTT
>TRBD1|NA|TRBJ1-2|TRBV28
CASIRDRGHGYTF
TGTGCCAGCATCCGGGACAGGGGGCATGGCTACACCTTC
>NA|NA|TRBJ2-1|TRBV4-2
CASSPYPPLGGFDYNEQFF
TGTGCCAGCAGCCCCTATCCGCCCCTAGGGGGATTCGACTACAATGAGCAGTTCTTC
>NA|NA|TRBJ2-1|TRBV27
CASSGNDFTSHEQFF
TGTGCCAGCAGCGGTAATGACTTCACATCCCATGAGCAGTTCTTC
>NA|NA|TRBJ2-2|TRBV5-1
CASSFAGNVAGELFF
TGCGCCAGCAGCTTCGCAGGGAATGTTGCCGGGGAGCTGTTTTTT
>NA|once|TRBJ2-1|TRBV27
CASSYQAGFDNEQFF
TGTGCCAGCAGTTACCAAGCGGGCTTTGACAATGAGCAGTTCTTC
>TRBD1|NA|TRBJ2-7|TRBV30
CAWAPGQGVRKFYEQYF
TGTGCCTGGGCCCCGGGACAGGGTGTACGGAAATTCTACGAGCAGTACTTC
>TRBD2|few|TRBJ2-1|TRBV11-2
CASSLRLAGVLDEQFF
TGTGCCAGCAGCCTTCGACTAGCGGGAGTTTTAGATGAGCAGTTCTTC
>TRBD1|NA|TRBJ2-1|TRBV18
CASSPPGDRGGEQFF
TGTGCCAGCTCACCACCTGGGGACAGGGGAGGTGAACAGTTCTTC
>NA|once|TRBJ2-7|TRBV27
CAGSFSQGTYEQYF
TGTGCCGGCAGTTTTTCACAGGGCACCTACGAGCAGTACTTC
>TRBD1|once|TRBJ2-5|TRBV10-3
CAISESLGDRGIEQYF
TGTGCCATCAGTGAGAGTTTGGGGGACAGGGGTATTGAGCAGTACTTC
>TRBD1|NA|TRBJ1-2|TRBV28
CASSKIRDRGGYGYTF
TGTGCCAGCAGTAAGATCCGGGACAGGGGTGGCTATGGCTACACCTTC
>TRBD2|few|TRBJ2-3|TRBV20-1
CSALAYSGGNQDTQYF
TGCAGTGCCCTGGCGTATAGCGGGGGGAACCAAGATACGCAGTATTTT
>NA|NA|TRBJ2-3|TRBV6-6
CASLSPGEGDTQYF
TGTGCCAGCCTGAGCCCAGGCGAGGGAGATACGCAGTATTTT
>NA|NA|TRBJ2-1|TRBV28
CASTRPGTGVDEQFF
TGTGCCAGCACCCGACCCGGGACCGGGGTAGATGAGCAGTTCTTC
>TRBD2|few|TRBJ2-3|TRBV5-1
CASSPRGTSGGDWADTQYF
TGCGCCAGCAGCCCGAGGGGGACTAGCGGGGGAGATTGGGCAGATACGCAGTATTTT
>NA|NA|TRBJ2-7|TRBV6-6
CASSYTRFSYEQYF
TGTGCCAGCAGTTACACCCGATTCTCCTACGAGCAGTACTTC
>TRBD2|NA|TRBJ2-3|TRBV10-3
CAISEGSGSADTQYF
TGTGCCATCAGTGAGGGTAGCGGGAGTGCAGATACGCAGTATTTT
>NA|NA|TRBJ1-5|TRBV28
CASSFLGGLDQPQHF
TGTGCCAGCAGTTTTTTGGGGGGACTCGATCAGCCCCAGCATTTT
>TRBD2|NA|TRBJ2-2|TRBV5-1
CASSITGRANTGELFF
TGCGCCAGCAGCATAACCGGGAGGGCGAACACCGGGGAGCTGTTTTTT
>TRBD1|NA|TRBJ1-2|TRBV7-2
CASSSGQGFGNTF
TGTGCCAGCAGCTCGGGACAGGGGTTTGGCAACACCTTC
>NA|few|TRBJ1-5|TRBV15
CATSGRQAPLGLNQPQHF
TGTGCCACCAGCGGCCGACAGGCCCCTTTGGGTCTCAATCAGCCCCAGCATTTT